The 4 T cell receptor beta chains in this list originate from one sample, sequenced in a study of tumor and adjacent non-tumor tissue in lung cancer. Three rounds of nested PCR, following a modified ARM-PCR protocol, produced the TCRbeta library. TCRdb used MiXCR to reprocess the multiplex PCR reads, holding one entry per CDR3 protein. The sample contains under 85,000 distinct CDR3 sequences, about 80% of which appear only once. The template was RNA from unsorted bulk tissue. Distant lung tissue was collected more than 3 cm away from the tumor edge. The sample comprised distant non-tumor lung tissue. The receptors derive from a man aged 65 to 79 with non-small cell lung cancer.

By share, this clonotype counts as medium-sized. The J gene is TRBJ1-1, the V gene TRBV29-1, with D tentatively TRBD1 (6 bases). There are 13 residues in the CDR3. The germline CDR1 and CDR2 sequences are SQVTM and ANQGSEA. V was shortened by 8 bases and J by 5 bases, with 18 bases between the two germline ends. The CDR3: CSPQDSPGTEAFF. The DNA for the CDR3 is TGCAGCCCACAGGACAGCCCGGGGACTGAAGCTTTCTTT.

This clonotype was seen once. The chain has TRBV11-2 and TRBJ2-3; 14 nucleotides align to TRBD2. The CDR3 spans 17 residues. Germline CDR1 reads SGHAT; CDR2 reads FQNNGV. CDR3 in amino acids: CASGLRLAGGHRDTQYF. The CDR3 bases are TGTGCGAGCGGCCTTAGACTAGCGGGGGGGCATCGAGATACGCAGTATTTT.

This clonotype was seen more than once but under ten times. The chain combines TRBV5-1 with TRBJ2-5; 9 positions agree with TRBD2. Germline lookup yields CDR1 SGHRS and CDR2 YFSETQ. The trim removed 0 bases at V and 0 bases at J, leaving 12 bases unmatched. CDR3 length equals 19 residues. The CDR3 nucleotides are TGCGCCAGCAGCTTGGGTGCGTCTAGCGGGGCCACGTACCAAGAGACCCAGTACTTC. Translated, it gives CASSLGASSGATYQETQYF.

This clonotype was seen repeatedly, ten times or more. CDR3 sequence (DNA): TGTGCCACCAGTGGGTCCAGGGTTGGGGCTAGCAATCAGCCCCAGCATTTT. It specifies CATSGSRVGASNQPQHF. The chain uses TRBV24-1 and TRBJ1-5; a weak D match, TRBD1 (5 bases). CDR3 length: 17 residues. Between the trimmed V and J ends, which lost 5 bases and 0 bases, there was a span of 16 bases. Germline V CDR1 and CDR2: KGHDR, SFDVKD.